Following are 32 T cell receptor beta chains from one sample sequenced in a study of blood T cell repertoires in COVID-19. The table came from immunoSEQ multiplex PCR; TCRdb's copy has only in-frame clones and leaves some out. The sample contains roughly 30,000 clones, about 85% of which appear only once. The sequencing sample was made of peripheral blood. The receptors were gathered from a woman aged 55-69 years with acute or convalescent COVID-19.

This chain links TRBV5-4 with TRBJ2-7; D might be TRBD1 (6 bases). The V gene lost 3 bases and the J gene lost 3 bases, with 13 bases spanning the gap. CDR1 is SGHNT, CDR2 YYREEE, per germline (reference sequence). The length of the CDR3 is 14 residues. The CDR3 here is CASSSRDTDYEQYF. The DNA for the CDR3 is TGTGCCAGCAGCTCTCGGGACACTGACTACGAGCAGTACTTC.

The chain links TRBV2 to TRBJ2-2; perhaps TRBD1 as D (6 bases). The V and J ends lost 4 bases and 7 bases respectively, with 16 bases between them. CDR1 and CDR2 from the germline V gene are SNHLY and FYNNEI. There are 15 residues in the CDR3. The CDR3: CASSGGQGSIGELFF. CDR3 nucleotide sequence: TGTGCCAGCAGTGGGGGGCAGGGGTCGATCGGGGAGCTGTTTTTT.

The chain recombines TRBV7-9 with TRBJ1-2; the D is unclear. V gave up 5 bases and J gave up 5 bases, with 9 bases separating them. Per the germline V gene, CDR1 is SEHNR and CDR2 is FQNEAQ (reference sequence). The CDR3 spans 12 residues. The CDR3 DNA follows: TGTGCCAGCAGCCCCACGGGTTATGGCTACACCTTC. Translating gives CASSPTGYGYTF. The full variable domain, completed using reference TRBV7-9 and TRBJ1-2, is DTGVSQNPRHKITKRGQNVTFRCDPISEHNRLYWYRQTLGQGPEFLTYFQNEAQLEKSRLLSDRFSAERPKGSFSTLEIQRTEQGDSAMYLCASSPTGYGYTFGSGTRLTVV.

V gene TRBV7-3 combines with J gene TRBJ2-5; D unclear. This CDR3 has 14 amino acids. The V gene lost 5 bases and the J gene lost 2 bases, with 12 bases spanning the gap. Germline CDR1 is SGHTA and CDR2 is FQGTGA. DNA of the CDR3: TGTGCCAGCAGCCTGAGACACCTTCAAGAGACCCAGTACTTC. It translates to CASSLRHLQETQYF.

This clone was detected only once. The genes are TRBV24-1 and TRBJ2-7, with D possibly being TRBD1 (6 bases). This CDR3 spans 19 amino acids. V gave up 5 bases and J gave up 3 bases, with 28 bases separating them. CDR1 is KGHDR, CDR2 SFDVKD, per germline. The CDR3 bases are TGTGCCACCAGTGGTCACAAGGGGGTAACCAAGGGGCCTCTCTACGAGCAGTACTTC. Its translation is CATSGHKGVTKGPLYEQYF.

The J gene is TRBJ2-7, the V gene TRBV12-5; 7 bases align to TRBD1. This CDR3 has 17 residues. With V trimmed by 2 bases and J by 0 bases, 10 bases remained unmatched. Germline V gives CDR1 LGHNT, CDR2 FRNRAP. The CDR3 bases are TGTGCTAGTGGTTTGCTACCCGACAGGGAGAGCTCCTACGAGCAGTACTTC. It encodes CASGLLPDRESSYEQYF.

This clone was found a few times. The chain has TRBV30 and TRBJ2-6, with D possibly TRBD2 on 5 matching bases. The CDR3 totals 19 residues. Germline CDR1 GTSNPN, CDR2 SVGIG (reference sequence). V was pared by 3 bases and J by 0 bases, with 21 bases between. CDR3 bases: TGTGCCTGGAGCGACTTTAGAGGGCCTTCTCGCTCTGGGGCCAACGTCCTGACTTTC. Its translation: CAWSDFRGPSRSGANVLTF.

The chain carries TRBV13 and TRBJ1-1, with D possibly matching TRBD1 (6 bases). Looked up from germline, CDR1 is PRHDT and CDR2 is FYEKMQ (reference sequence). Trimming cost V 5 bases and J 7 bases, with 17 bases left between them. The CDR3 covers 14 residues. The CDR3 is CASSHARQAIEAFF. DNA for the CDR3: TGTGCCAGCAGCCACGCTCGACAGGCTATTGAAGCTTTCTTT.

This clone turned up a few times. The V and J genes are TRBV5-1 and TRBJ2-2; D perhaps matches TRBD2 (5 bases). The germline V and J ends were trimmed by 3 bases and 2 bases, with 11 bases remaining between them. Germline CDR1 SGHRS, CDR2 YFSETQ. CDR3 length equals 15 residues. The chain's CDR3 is CASSYGLANTGELFF. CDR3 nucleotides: TGCGCCAGCAGCTACGGGCTAGCCAACACCGGGGAGCTGTTTTTT. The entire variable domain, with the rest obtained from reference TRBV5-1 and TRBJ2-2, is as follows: KAGVTQTPRYLIKTRGQQVTLSCSPISGHRSVSWYQQTPGQGLQFLFEYFSETQRNKGNFPGRFSGRQFSNSRSEMNVSTLELGDSALYLCASSYGLANTGELFFGEGSRLTVL.

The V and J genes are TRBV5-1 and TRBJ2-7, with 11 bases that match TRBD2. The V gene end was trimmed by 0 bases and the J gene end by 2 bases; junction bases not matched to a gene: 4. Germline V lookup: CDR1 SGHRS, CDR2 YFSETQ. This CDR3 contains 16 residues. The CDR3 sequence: CASSLGASGGTYEQYF. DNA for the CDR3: TGCGCCAGCAGCTTGGGAGCTAGCGGGGGGACCTACGAGCAGTACTTC.

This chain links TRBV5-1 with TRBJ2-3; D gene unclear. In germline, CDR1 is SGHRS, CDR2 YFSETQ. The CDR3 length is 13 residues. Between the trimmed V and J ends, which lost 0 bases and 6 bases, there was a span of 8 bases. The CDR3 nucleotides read TGCGCCAGCAGCTTGGGTGCAGTGGATACGCAGTATTTT. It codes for CASSLGAVDTQYF.

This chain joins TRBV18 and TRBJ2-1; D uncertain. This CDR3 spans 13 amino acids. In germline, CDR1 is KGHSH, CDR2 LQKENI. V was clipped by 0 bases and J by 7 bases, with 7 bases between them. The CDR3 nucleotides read TGTGCCAGCTCACCACCGGGCAAGAATGAGCAGTTCTTC. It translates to CASSPPGKNEQFF.

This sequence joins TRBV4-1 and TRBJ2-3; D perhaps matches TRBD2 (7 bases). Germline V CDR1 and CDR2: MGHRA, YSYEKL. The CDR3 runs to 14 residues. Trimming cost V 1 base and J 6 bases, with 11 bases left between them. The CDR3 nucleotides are TGCGCCAGCAGCCAAGTGGGGGGGCGTGATACGCAGTATTTT. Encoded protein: CASSQVGGRDTQYF.

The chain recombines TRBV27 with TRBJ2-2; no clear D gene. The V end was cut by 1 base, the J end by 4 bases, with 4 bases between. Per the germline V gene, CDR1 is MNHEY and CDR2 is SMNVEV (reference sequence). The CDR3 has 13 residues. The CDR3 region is CASSLYGTGELFF. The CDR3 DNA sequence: TGTGCCAGCAGTTTATACGGCACCGGGGAGCTGTTTTTT.

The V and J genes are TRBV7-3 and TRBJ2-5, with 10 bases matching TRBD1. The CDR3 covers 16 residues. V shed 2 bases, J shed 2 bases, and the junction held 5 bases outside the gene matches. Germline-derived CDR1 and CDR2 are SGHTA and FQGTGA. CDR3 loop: CASSLDPGQGQETQYF. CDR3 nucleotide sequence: TGTGCCAGCAGCTTAGATCCGGGACAGGGGCAAGAGACCCAGTACTTC.

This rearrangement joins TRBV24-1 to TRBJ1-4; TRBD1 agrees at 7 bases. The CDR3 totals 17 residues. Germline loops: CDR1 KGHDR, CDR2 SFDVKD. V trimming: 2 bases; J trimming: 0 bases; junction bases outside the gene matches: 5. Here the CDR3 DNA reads TGTGCCACCAGTGATTCTCGGACAGGAGCAACTAATGAAAAACTGTTTTTT. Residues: CATSDSRTGATNEKLFF.

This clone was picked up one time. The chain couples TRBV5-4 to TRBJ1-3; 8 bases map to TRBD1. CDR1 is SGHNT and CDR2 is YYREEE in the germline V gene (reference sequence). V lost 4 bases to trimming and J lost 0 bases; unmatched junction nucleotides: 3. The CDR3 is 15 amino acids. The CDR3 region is CASSPTGGSGNTIYF. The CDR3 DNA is TGTGCCAGCAGCCCAACAGGGGGCTCTGGAAACACCATATATTTT.

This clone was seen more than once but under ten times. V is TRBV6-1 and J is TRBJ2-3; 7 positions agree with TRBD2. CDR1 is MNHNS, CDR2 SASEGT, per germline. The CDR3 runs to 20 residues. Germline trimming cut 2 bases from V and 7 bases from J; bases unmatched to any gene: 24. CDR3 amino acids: CASSELAWSFGGGLIHTQYF. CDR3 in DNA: TGTGCCAGCAGTGAATTAGCTTGGAGCTTCGGCGGGGGTCTCATCCATACGCAGTATTTT.

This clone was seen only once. The CDR3: CASSGGTGSSYNSPLHF. CDR3 nucleotides: TGCGCCAGCAGTGGCGGGACAGGTAGCTCCTATAATTCACCCCTCCACTTT. This chain connects TRBV10-2 to TRBJ1-6; 8 nucleotides align to TRBD1. The ends lost 4 bases at V and 0 bases at J; junction bases unmatched: 5. The CDR3 runs 17 residues. Germline V CDR1 and CDR2: WSHSY, SAAADI.

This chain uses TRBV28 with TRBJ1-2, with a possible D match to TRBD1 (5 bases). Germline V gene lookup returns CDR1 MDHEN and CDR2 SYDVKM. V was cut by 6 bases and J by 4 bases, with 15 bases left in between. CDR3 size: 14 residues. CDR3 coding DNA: TGTGCCAGCAGCTTCGGGGGAGAGGGCTATGGCTACACCTTC. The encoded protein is CASSFGGEGYGYTF.

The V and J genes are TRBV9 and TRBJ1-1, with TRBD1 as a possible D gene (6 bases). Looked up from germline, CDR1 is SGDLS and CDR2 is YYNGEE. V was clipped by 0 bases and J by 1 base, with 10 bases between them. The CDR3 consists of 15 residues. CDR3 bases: TGTGCCAGCAGCGTAGATGGACAGACGAACACTGAAGCTTTCTTT. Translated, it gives CASSVDGQTNTEAFF.

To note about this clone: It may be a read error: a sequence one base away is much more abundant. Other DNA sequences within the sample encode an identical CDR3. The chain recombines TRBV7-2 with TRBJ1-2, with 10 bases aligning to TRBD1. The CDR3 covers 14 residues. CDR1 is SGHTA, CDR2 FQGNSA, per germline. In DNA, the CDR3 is TGTGCCAGCACCCCGGGACAGGGGACATATGGTTACACCTTC. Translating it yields CASTPGQGTYGYTF.

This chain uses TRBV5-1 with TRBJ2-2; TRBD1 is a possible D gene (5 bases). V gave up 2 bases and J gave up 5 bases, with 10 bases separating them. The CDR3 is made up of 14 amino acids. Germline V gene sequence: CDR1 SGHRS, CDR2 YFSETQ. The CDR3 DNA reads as TGCGCCAGCAGCTTTCCCCAGGGAACCGGGGAGCTGTTTTTT. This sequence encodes CASSFPQGTGELFF.

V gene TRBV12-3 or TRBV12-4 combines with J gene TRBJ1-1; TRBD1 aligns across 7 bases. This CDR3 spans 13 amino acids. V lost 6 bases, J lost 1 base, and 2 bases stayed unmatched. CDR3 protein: CASRDRQNTEAFF. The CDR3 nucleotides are TGTGCCAGCAGGGACAGGCAGAACACTGAAGCTTTCTTT.

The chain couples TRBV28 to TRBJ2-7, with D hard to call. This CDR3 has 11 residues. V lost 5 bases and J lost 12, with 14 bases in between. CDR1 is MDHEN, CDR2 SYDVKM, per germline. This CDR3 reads CASSGPHGRYF. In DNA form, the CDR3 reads TGTGCCAGCAGTGGCCCCCATGGTCGGTACTTC.

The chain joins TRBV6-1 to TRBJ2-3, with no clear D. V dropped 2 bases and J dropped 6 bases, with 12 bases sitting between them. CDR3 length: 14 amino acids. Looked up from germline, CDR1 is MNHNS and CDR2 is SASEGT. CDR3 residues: CASSEQSPPDTQYF. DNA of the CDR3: TGTGCCAGCAGTGAACAGTCCCCGCCCGATACGCAGTATTTT.

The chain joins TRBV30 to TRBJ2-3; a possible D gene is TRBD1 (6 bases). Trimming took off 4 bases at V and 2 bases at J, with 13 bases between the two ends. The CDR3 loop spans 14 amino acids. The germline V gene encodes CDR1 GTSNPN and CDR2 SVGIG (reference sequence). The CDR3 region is CAWKTGLHTDTQYF. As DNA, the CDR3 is TGTGCCTGGAAGACAGGACTCCACACAGATACGCAGTATTTT.

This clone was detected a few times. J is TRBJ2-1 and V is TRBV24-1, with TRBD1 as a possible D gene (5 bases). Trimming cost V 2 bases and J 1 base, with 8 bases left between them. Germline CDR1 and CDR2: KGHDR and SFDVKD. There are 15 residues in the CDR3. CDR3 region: CATSDSTVSYNEQFF. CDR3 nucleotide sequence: TGTGCCACCAGTGATTCGACAGTATCCTACAATGAGCAGTTCTTC.

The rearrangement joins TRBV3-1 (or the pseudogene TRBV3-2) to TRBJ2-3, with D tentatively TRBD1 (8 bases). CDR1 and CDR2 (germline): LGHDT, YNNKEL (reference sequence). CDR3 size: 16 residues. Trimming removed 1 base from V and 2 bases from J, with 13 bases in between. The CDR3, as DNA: TGTGCCAGCAGCCAAGGGACAGGGAGGGTCACAGATACGCAGTATTTT. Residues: CASSQGTGRVTDTQYF.

CDR3 loop: CASRRREAVAEAFF. The CDR3 DNA reads as TGTGCCAGTAGGAGGAGGGAGGCGGTCGCTGAAGCTTTCTTT. This chain connects TRBV19 to TRBJ1-1; no definite D call. CDR3 length equals 14 residues. Germline lookup yields CDR1 LNHDA and CDR2 SQIVND (reference sequence). The V gene lost 6 bases and the J gene lost 6 bases, with 17 bases spanning the gap.

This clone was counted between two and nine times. The chain's CDR3 is CASSLGRGQGTGEQYF. The CDR3 coding sequence is TGCGCCAGCAGCTTAGGCCGGGGACAGGGCACGGGGGAGCAGTACTTC. V gene TRBV5-1 combines with J gene TRBJ2-7, with 9 bases identical to TRBD1. The CDR3 is made up of 16 amino acids. In germline, CDR1 is SGHRS, CDR2 YFSETQ. Trimming removed 2 bases from V and 7 bases from J; junction bases left unmatched: 13.

CDR3 region: CASSPHAGQPQHF. The CDR3 DNA is TGTGCCAGCAGCCCGCACGCCGGTCAGCCCCAGCATTTT. This rearrangement joins TRBV11-3 to TRBJ1-5; D is uncertain. With 5 bases removed from V and 6 bases from J, the gap between germline ends came to 11 bases. This CDR3 has 13 residues. Germline lookup yields CDR1 SGHNT and CDR2 YENEEA.